Included here is one TCR beta chain sequence, with context. The sample holds many counts of this clonotype. Its antigen is not yet known. It has no much larger one-base neighbor in the sample; base qualities were not kept. These data are taken from a study of breast tumors, draining lymph nodes, adjacent tissues (dated by TCRdb to the mid-2010s). Study-wide context: In breast cancer patients, the study compared the TCR beta repertoires of tumor, adjacent nontumor tissue and axillary lymph nodes. In human breast cancer, the study set out to assess how tumor, surrounding tissue and draining lymph node repertoires relate to one another and whether T cells might be exchanged between them. Broad study findings and their caveats: The conclusion that tumor T cells originate in lymph nodes was framed as consistent with a hypothesis rather than directly demonstrated. The data were considered consistent with the idea that most tumor T cells come from the lymph node and then expand in tumor tissue. Tumors showed preferential V and J gene usage, and their T-cell repertoire diversity fell below that of lymph nodes yet above that of nontumor tissue. The similarity between tumor and nontumor tissue repertoires was significantly greater in luminal-like breast cancer than in basal-like breast cancer.

The CDR3 numbers 15 residues from cysteine through phenylalanine. Solely the CDR3 DNA is kept, with 45 bases framed from the first base. Here V drops 5 bases and J drops 5 bases, and the junction holds 8 bases not matched to any gene. In the germline V gene, CDR1 corresponds to SGHTS and CDR2 to YDEGEE. This sample was sequenced with an Illumina HiSeq 2000. Multiplex PCR amplification was used to build the TCR beta chain libraries. The amplified TCR beta chain products were analyzed by high-throughput sequencing. Using fastp trimming at Q25 and MiXCR clonotype assembly, TCRdb reanalyzed the public sequencing data and kept in-frame beta chains. For every CDR3 protein sequence, its rows merge into one entry that carries the most common genes and DNA. Within this sample are approximately 89,000 distinct CDR3 sequences, with approximately 28% of them counted one time only. Together, the top ten hold around 8.1% of the sample.

Lymph node samples were obtained from the axillary draining lymph nodes of breast cancer patients. The TCR sequence derives from a female donor with breast cancer. Some clones in this sample may be carry-over from other donors' samples. The chain joins TRBV5-8 to TRBJ2-1; TRBD2 matches 9 bases in the middle. The sequencing input was axillary lymph node tissue. The CDR3 protein: CASRSGTSRHNEQFF. The sequenced DNA is TGTGCCAGCAGGTCCGGGACTAGCAGACACAATGAGCAGTTCTTC.